This T cell receptor (beta chain) emerged from a study of blood T cell repertoires in COVID-19. Study at large: Material from acute and convalescent COVID-19 was sourced from the United States, Italy and Spain. PBMCs, B-cell-depleted T cells, or T cells provided the cDNA or gDNA that made up the material.

Original methodology: Estimates of nucleated cell counts were drawn from the amplification of reference gene primers. Assay used: immunoSEQ multiplex PCR; TCRdb lists only in-frame clones, some missing. The D gene and trimming were derived from the DNA, and the V and J assignments and clone size from that table. The sample holds roughly 190,000 clones, 75% to 90% seen once. The CDR3 totals 15 residues. V lost 0 bases, J lost 7 bases, and 16 bases lay in between. In germline, CDR1 is GTSNPN, CDR2 SVGIG (reference sequence). The chain carries TRBV30 and TRBJ2-1; the D gene is possibly TRBD2 (5 bases). This receptor was identified in a woman aged 55-69 years with acute or convalescent COVID-19. Sample: peripheral blood. The CDR3 DNA is TGTGCCTGGAGTGTTCATAGTGGGAGAAAGAATGAGCAGTTCTTC. This encodes CAWSVHSGRKNEQFF.